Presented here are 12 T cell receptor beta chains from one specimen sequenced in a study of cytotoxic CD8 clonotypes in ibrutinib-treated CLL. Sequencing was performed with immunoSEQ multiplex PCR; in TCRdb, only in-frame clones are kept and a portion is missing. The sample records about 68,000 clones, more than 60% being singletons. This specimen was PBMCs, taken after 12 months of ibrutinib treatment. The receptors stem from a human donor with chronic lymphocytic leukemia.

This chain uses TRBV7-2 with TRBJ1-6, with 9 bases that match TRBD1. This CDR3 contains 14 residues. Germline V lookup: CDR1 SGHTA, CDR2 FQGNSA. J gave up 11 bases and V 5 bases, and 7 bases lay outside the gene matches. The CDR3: CASSRRDRDTPLHF. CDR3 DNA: TGTGCCAGCAGCCGACGGGACAGGGATACACCCCTCCACTTT.

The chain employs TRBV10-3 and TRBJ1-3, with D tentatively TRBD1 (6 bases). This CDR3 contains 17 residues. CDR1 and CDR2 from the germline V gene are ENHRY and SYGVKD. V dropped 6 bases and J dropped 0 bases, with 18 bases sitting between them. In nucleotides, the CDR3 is TGTGCCATCAGGGGGGCGACAGGTTCGAGCTCTGGAAACACCATATATTTT. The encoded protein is CAIRGATGSSSGNTIYF.

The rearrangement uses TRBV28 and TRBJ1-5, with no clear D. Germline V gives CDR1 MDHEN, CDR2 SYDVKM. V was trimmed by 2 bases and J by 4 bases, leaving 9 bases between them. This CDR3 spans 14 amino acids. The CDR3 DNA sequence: TGTGCCAGCAGTTTAATTGGCCGTAATCAGCCCCAGCATTTT. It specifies CASSLIGRNQPQHF.

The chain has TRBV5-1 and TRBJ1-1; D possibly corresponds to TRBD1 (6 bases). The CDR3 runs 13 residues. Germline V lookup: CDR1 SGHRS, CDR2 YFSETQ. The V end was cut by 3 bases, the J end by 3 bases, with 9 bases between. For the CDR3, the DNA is TGCGCCAGCAGCTCCGACAGGCACACTGAAGCTTTCTTT. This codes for CASSSDRHTEAFF.

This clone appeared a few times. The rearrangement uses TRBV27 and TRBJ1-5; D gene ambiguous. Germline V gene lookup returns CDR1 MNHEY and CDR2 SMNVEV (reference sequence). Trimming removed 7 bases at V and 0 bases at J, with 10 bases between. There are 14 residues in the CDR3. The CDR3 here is CASKRIDSNQPQHF. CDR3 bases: TGTGCCAGCAAGAGGATAGATAGCAATCAGCCCCAGCATTTT.

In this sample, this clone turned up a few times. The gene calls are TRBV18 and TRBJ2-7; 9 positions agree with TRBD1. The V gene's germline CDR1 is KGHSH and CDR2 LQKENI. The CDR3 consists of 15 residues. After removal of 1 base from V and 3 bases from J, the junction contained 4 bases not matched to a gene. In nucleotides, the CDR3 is TGTGCCAGCTCACCACGGACAGGGGCAGACTACGAGCAGTACTTC. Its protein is CASSPRTGADYEQYF.

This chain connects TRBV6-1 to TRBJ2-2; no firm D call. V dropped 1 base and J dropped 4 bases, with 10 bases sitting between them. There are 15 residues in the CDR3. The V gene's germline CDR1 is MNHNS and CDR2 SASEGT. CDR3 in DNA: TGTGCCAGCAGTGAAGATTTGGCTCCCACCGGGGAGCTGTTTTTT. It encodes CASSEDLAPTGELFF.

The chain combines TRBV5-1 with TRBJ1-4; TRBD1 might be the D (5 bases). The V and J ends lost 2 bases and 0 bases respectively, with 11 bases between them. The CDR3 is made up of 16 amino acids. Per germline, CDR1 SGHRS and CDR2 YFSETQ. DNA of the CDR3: TGCGCCAGCAGCTTAGACAGTGCCGCAACTAATGAAAAACTGTTTTTT. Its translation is CASSLDSAATNEKLFF.

The CDR3 protein is CASSLASGGLLTEAFF. CDR3 in DNA: TGCGCCAGCAGCTTGGCGTCCGGGGGGCTTCTTACTGAAGCTTTCTTT. The chain joins TRBV5-1 to TRBJ1-1; D possibly corresponds to TRBD1 (6 bases). The CDR3 loop spans 16 amino acids. V lost 0 bases and J lost 5, with 17 bases in between. The germline gives CDR1 SGHRS, CDR2 YFSETQ.

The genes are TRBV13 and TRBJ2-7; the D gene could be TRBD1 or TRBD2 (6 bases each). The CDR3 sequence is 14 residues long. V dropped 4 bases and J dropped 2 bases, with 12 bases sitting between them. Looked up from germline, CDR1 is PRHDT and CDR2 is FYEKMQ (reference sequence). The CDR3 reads CASSSRGLTYEQYF. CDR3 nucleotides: TGTGCCAGCAGCTCCCGGGGGCTTACCTACGAGCAGTACTTC.

This chain's CDR3 is CASSVQGAPEYEQYF. The CDR3 coding sequence is TGTGCCAGCAGCGTACAGGGGGCCCCGGAGTACGAGCAGTACTTC. The rearrangement uses TRBV9 and TRBJ2-7; 8 bases agree with TRBD1. Unmatched junction bases numbered 7, after V lost 1 base and J lost 4 bases. The length of the CDR3 is 15 residues. Germline V CDR1 and CDR2: SGDLS, YYNGEE.

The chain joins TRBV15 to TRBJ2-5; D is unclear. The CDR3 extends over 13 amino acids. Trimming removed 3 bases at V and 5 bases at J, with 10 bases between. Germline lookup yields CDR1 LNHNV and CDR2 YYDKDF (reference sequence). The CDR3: CATSSRFWETQYF. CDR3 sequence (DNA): TGTGCCACCAGCAGTCGGTTTTGGGAGACCCAGTACTTC. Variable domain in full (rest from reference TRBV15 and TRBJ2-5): DAMVIQNPRYQVTQFGKPVTLSCSQTLNHNVMYWYQQKSSQAPKLLFHYYDKDFNNEADTPDNFQSRRPNTSFCFLDIRSPGLGDTAMYLCATSSRFWETQYFGPGTRLLVL.